This T cell receptor (beta chain) is from a study of OX40 agonist ivuxolimab in advanced cancers. The wider study: Hepatocellular carcinoma, melanoma, renal cell or head and neck cancer occurred in dose-escalation patients.

Study results and caveats: Dose levels from 0.1 to 3.0 mg/kg saw CD4+ and CD8+ blood T cells expand clonally by week 6. The antigens recognized by the expanded peripheral T cells, that is their antigen specificity, were not determined.

Germline CDR1 and CDR2: MNHNY and SVGAGI (reference sequence). V was trimmed by 5 bases and J by 2 bases, leaving 10 bases between them. This CDR3 comprises 14 residues. TCRdb keeps only in-frame clones here, not all; method: immunoSEQ multiplex PCR. The data hold 52,000 or so clones, with over 75% observed a single time. In the case of this clone: The antigen remains unidentified.

V is TRBV6-6 and J is TRBJ2-1, with TRBD1 as a possible D gene (6 bases). This receptor was identified in an adult with an advanced solid tumor such as melanoma, head and neck, liver or kidney cancer. This sample comprised CD4+ or CD8+ T cells sorted from blood, obtained in a trial of the OX40 agonist ivuxolimab. Here the CDR3 reads CASSPPGAYNEQFF. The DNA for the CDR3 is TGTGCCAGCAGTCCGCCAGGGGCCTACAATGAGCAGTTCTTC.